This paragraph covers one T cell receptor (beta chain) sequence. Its antigen is undetermined. These data belong to a study of OX40 agonist ivuxolimab in advanced cancers. General study results and limits: Normalized expansion of T-cell clones was also low for some nonresponders. Both blood CD4+ and CD8+ T cells showed clonal growth by week 6 at 0.1 to 3.0 mg/kg. In CD8+ T cells, expanded clones were on average more numerous than in CD4+.

Baseline was the first blood sampling point, followed by cycle 4 day 1 and cycle 7 day 1. Sequenced by immunoSEQ multiplex PCR; TCRdb stores in-frame clones only, minus some. The table has around 70,000 clones, approximately 89% seen once. Germline loops: CDR1 SNHLY, CDR2 FYNNEI. The CDR3 extends over 11 amino acids. V gave up 4 bases and J gave up 15 bases, with 12 bases separating them. The chain couples TRBV2 to TRBJ2-2; D might be TRBD2 (6 bases). This receptor was taken from an adult with an advanced solid tumor such as melanoma, head and neck, liver or kidney cancer. The input for sequencing was CD4+ or CD8+ T cells sorted from blood, taken in a trial of the OX40 agonist ivuxolimab. The CDR3 DNA sequence: TGTGCCAGCAGTGTGGCGGGGAGCGTGTTTTTT. It encodes CASSVAGSVFF. Looking up the rest from reference TRBV2 and TRBJ2-2 gives the full variable domain: EPEVTQTPSHQVTQMGQEVILRCVPISNHLYFYWYRQILGQKVEFLVSFYNNEISEKSEIFDDQFSVERPDGSNFTLKIRSTKLEDSAMYFCASSVAGSVFFGEGSRLTVL.